This section outlines one T cell receptor beta chain sequence together with its context. No conserved phenylalanine or tryptophan is present at the end of the CDR3, so a read error is the likely explanation. This sample was included in a study of Graves' ophthalmopathy and Graves' hyperthyroidism. The length of the CDR3 is 13 residues. Per the germline V gene, CDR1 is LNHDA and CDR2 is SQIVND (reference sequence). Each donor who had ophthalmopathy showed moderate-to-severe activity, a CAS of ≥3, a NOSPECS of ≥4, and a duration under 3 months. The authors amplified TCR beta CDR3 regions, and they did so from RNA transcripts for repertoire sequencing. HTBI primers primed a first-round RT-PCR, and a second-round multiplex PCR followed. TCRdb processed the multiplex PCR reads anew with MiXCR; each CDR3 protein has one entry. The sample shows approximately 45,000 distinct CDR3 sequences, about 50% of them seen only once.

The rearrangement uses TRBV19 and TRBJ1-1, with D uncertain. The sample comprised peripheral blood. This clonotype originated in an adult man with Graves' ophthalmopathy. As DNA, the CDR3 is TGTGCCGGTAGTGGCAGGTCGGACACTGAAGCTTTCTCT. Protein product: CAGSGRSDTEAFS.